These 3 T cell receptor beta chains came from one sample sequenced in a study of OX40 agonist ivuxolimab in advanced cancers. Produced via immunoSEQ multiplex PCR; TCRdb's table is partial and in-frame only. The table shows about 85,000 clones, with around 87% occurring only once. Sequencing used CD4+ or CD8+ T cells sorted from blood, obtained in a trial of the OX40 agonist ivuxolimab. The receptors derive from an adult with an advanced solid tumor such as melanoma, head and neck, liver or kidney cancer.

This chain links TRBV6-5 with TRBJ1-1; 9 bases line up with TRBD1. This CDR3 is 12 amino acids long. Trimming took 4 bases from V and 10 from J; bases not matched to a gene: 4. Per the germline V gene, CDR1 is MNHEY and CDR2 is SVGAGI. The CDR3 sequence is CASSWGQGRAFF. As DNA, the CDR3 is TGTGCCAGCAGTTGGGGACAGGGTCGAGCTTTCTTT.

The chain is built from TRBV18 and TRBJ1-1, with unresolved D. CDR3 size: 15 residues. V shed 0 bases and J shed 4 bases, with 12 bases lying between them. Germline assignment: CDR1 KGHSH and CDR2 LQKENI. The CDR3, as DNA: TGTGCCAGCTCACCACCGAACCCGAAGGGCACTGAAGCTTTCTTT. Its protein product is CASSPPNPKGTEAFF. Combining the CDR3 with reference TRBV18 and TRBJ1-1 gives the whole variable domain NAGVMQNPRHLVRRRGQEARLRCSPMKGHSHVYWYRQLPEEGLKFMVYLQKENIIDESGMPKERFSAEFPKEGPSILRIQQVVRGDSAAYFCASSPPNPKGTEAFFGQGTRLTVV.

V usage is TRBV6-1 and J usage is TRBJ2-7, with 8 nucleotides matching TRBD2. The V segment lost 6 bases and the J segment 6 bases; nucleotides outside the gene matches: 13. This CDR3 has 15 residues. Germline V gene data show CDR1 as MNHNS and CDR2 as SASEGT. The CDR3 nucleotides read TGTGCCAGCAGCTCTCACGGGGGGGCGAGGTGCGAGCAGTACGTC. Its protein is CASSSHGGARCEQYV.